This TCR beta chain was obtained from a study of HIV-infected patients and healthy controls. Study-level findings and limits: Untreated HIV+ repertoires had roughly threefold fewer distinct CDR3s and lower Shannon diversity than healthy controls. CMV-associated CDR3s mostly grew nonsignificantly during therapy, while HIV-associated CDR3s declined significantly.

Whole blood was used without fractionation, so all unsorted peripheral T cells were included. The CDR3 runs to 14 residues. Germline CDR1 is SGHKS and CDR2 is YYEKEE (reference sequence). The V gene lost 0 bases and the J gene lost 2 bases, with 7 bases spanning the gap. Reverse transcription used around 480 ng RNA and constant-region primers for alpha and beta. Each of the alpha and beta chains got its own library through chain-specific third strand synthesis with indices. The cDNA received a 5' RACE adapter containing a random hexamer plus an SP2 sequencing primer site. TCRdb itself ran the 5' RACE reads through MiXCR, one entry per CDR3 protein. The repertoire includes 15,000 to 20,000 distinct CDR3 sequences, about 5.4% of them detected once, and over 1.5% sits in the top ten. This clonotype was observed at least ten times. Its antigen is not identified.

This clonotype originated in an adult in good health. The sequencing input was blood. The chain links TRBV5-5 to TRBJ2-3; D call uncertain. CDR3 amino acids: CASSLAGSTDTQYF. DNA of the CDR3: TGTGCCAGCAGCTTGGCCGGGTCCACAGATACGCAGTATTTT.